The 11 T cell receptor beta chains listed next were all sequenced from one sample in a study of tumor-infiltrating lymphocytes in primary liver carcinoma. Germline DNA was also extracted, while the blood RNA originated from unsorted whole blood. Priming with a constant-region primer yielded TCR beta cDNA from roughly 490 ng total RNA. What produced the TCR beta libraries was three nested multiplex PCR rounds using slightly modified ARM-PCR. Two initial PCR rounds of about 11 cycles each paired TRBV1-TRBV30 forward primers with a C-beta reverse primer. TCRdb re-called the multiplex PCR reads through MiXCR, storing one row per CDR3 protein. The sample carries fewer than 250,000 distinct CDR3 sequences, around 60% recorded once. Material: peripheral blood. The origin of the receptors is a woman aged 55-70 years with primary liver carcinoma and hepatitis B virus infection.

Concerning this clonotype itself: With a much larger clone just one base away, this may be a read error. The chain combines TRBV6-2 or TRBV6-3 with TRBJ2-1; D is possibly TRBD2 (5 bases). The germline V gene encodes CDR1 MNHEY and CDR2 SVGEGT. This CDR3 has 14 amino acids. CDR3 sequence reads: CASSYLGLYTEQFF. In nucleotides, the CDR3 is TGTGCCAGCAGTTACTTAGGACTCTACACTGAGCAGTTCTTC.

This clonotype was seen once. Since a much larger clone is just one base distant, this may be a read error. The chain couples TRBV4-2 to TRBJ2-5; 7 nucleotides line up with TRBD2. This CDR3 is 14 amino acids long. Per the germline V gene, CDR1 is LGHNA and CDR2 is YNFKEQ. J gave up 5 bases and V 4 bases, and 7 bases lay outside the gene matches. For the CDR3, the DNA is TGTGCCAGCAGCCGGGGGGGGAGGTTCGAGACCCAGTACTTC. Its protein product is CASSRGGRFETQYF.

V and J are TRBV11-3 and TRBJ2-3, with TRBD1 matching 7 bases. The germline gives CDR1 SGHNT, CDR2 YENEEA. CDR3 size: 13 residues. J was trimmed by 2 bases and V by 7 bases; bases with no gene match: 3. The CDR3 here is CASNTGVTDTQYF. CDR3 bases: TGTGCCAGCAACACAGGGGTCACAGATACGCAGTATTTT.

The rearrangement joins TRBV11-2 to TRBJ2-3, with TRBD2 as a possible D gene (6 bases). The CDR3 has 14 residues. Germline CDR1 and CDR2: SGHAT and FQNNGV. V gave up 5 bases and J gave up 6 bases, with 15 bases separating them. The CDR3 protein is CASSTRLVTDTQYF. CDR3 DNA sequence: TGTGCCAGCAGCACCCGACTAGTGACTGATACGCAGTATTTT.

Note on this clonotype: A much larger clone sits a single nucleotide away, making a read error possible. The chain couples TRBV11-1 to TRBJ2-1; D is possibly TRBD1 or TRBD2 (5 bases each). Germline V lookup: CDR1 SGHAT, CDR2 FQDESV (reference sequence). This CDR3 has 15 residues. In nucleotides, the CDR3 is TGTGCCAGCAGCTTCCAGGGACCGCTGGACAATGAGCAGCTCTTC. Translation gives CASSFQGPLDNEQLF.

This clonotype was picked up a small number of times. V and J are TRBV30 and TRBJ2-7; 10 nucleotides line up with TRBD2. Germline V gene sequence: CDR1 GTSNPN, CDR2 SVGIG (reference sequence). The CDR3 length is 13 residues. Unmatched junction bases numbered 7, after V lost 5 bases and J lost 6 bases. This CDR3 is CAWSLAGDGEQYF. The CDR3 DNA sequence: TGTGCCTGGTCGCTAGCGGGAGATGGCGAGCAGTACTTC.

This rearrangement joins TRBV11-3 to TRBJ1-1; D is undetermined. Germline lookup yields CDR1 SGHNT and CDR2 YENEEA. The CDR3 contains 16 residues. Deletions cut 0 bases from V and 4 bases from J, with 15 bases between. This CDR3 reads CASSLDDWKASTEAFF. In nucleotides, the CDR3 is TGTGCCAGCAGCTTAGACGATTGGAAAGCGAGCACTGAAGCTTTCTTT.

This chain joins TRBV6-5 and TRBJ2-7; D possibly corresponds to TRBD2 (5 bases). The CDR3 runs to 14 residues. Deletions cut 9 bases from V and 2 bases from J, with 17 bases between. CDR1 and CDR2 (germline): MNHEY, SVGAGI. The CDR3 loop reads CASSPRDTPYEQYF. CDR3 DNA sequence: TGTGCCAGTAGTCCACGGGATACACCCTACGAGCAGTACTTC.

Concerning this clonotype itself: One junction end does not reproduce the germline sequence, and a read error may be involved. This sequence joins TRBV11-3 and TRBJ2-1, with a tentative D call TRBD2 (6 bases). This CDR3 is 15 amino acids long. CDR1 and CDR2 from the germline V gene are SGHNT and YENEEA. The CDR3 reads CANSLGTGVTIEQFF. The DNA for the CDR3 is TGTGCCAACAGCTTAGGAACGGGAGTGACGATTGAGCAGTTCTTC. The full variable domain, its missing parts supplied by reference TRBV11-3 and TRBJ2-1, is EAGVVQSPRYKIIEKKQPVAFWCNPISGHNTLYWYLQNLGQGPELLIRYENEEAVDDSQLPKDRFSAERLKGVDSTLKIQPAELGDSAVYLCANSLGTGVTIEQFFGPGTRLTVL.

Note on this clonotype: A read error is possible here, since a much larger clone lies one base away. The V gene is TRBV29-1, the J gene TRBJ2-7, with D hard to call. This CDR3 is built from 11 residues. Per germline, CDR1 SQVTM and CDR2 ANQGSEA. CDR3: CSTLISYEQYF. The CDR3 DNA reads TGCAGTACTTTGATCTCCTACGAGCAGTACTTC.

Worth noting for this clonotype: Its ends do not fully match the called genes, so a read error is possible. The rearrangement links TRBV12-3 or TRBV12-4 to TRBJ1-3, with D possibly TRBD1 on 5 matching bases. The CDR3 spans 16 residues. The CDR3 protein is CSSSSTPGYPGNTIYF. The DNA of the CDR3 is TGTTCCAGCAGTTCGACACCAGGGTACCCTGGAAACACCATATATTTT.